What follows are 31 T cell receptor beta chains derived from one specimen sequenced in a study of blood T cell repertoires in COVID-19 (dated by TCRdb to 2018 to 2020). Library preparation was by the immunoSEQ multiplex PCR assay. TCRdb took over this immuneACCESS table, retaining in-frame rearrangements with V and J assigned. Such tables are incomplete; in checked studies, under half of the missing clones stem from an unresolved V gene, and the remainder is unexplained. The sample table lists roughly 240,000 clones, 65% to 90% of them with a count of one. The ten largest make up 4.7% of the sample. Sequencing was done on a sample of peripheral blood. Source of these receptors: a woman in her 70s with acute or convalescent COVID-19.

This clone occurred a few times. The CDR3 is CASSLGRGVDYGYTF. The CDR3 bases are TGTGCCAGCAGCTTAGGCAGGGGGGTGGACTATGGCTACACCTTC. The chain couples TRBV7-8 to TRBJ1-2; 7 bases match TRBD1. J gave up 3 bases and V 1 base, and 5 bases lay outside the gene matches. CDR1 SGHVS and CDR2 FQNEAQ come from the germline V gene. There are 15 residues in the CDR3.

Here the CDR3 reads CASSLEGLSGNTIYF. The CDR3 region has the DNA TGCGCCAGCAGCTTGGAGGGGCTCTCTGGAAACACCATATATTTT. V gene TRBV5-1 combines with J gene TRBJ1-3, with D possibly being TRBD1 (5 bases). V shed 0 bases and J shed 0 bases, with 7 bases lying between them. This CDR3 has 15 amino acids. Germline CDR1 reads SGHRS; CDR2 reads YFSETQ.

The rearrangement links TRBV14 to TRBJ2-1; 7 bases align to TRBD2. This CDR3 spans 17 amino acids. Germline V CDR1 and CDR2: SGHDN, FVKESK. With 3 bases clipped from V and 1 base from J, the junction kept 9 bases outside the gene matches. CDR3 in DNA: TGTGCCAGCAGCCAGGAACAAGCGGGGCCTTCCTACAATGAGCAGTTCTTC. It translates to CASSQEQAGPSYNEQFF.

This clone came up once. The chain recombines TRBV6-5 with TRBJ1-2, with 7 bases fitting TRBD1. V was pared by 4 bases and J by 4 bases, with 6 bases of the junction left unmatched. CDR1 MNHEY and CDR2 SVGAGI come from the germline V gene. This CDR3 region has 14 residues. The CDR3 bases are TGTGCCAGCAGTTCCCCGACAGGGATCTATGGCTACACCTTC. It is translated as CASSSPTGIYGYTF.

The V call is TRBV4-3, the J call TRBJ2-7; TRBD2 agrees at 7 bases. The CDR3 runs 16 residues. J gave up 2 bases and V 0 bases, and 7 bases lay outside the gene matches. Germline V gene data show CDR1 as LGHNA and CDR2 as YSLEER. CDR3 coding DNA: TGCGCCAGCAGCCAAGATGGGAGGGTTGGGACCTACGAGCAGTACTTC. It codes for CASSQDGRVGTYEQYF.

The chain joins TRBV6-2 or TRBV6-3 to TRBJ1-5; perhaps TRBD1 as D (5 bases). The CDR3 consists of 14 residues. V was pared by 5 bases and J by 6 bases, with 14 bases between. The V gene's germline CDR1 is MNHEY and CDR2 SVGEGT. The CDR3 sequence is CASSQGGFSQPQHF. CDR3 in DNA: TGTGCCAGCAGTCAGGGAGGGTTCAGTCAGCCCCAGCATTTT.

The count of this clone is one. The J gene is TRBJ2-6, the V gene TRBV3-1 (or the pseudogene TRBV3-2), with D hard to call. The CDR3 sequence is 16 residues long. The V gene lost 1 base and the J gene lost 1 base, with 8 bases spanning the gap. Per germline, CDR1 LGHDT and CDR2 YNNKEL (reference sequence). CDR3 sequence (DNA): TGTGCCAGCAGCCAAGGTATAAATTCTGGGGCCAACGTCCTGACTTTC. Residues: CASSQGINSGANVLTF.

The CDR3 DNA reads as TGTGCCAGCACGCTACCTCCTGGGAACACTGAAGCTTTCTTT. Protein product: CASTLPPGNTEAFF. The J gene is TRBJ1-1, the V gene TRBV6-6; unclear D gene. Germline V CDR1 and CDR2: MNHNY, SVGAGI (reference sequence). The length of the CDR3 is 14 residues. V lost 7 bases to trimming and J lost 1 base, with 13 bases between them.

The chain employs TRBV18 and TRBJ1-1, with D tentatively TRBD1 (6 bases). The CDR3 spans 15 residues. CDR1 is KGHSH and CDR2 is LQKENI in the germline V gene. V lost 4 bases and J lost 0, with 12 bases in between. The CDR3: CASSRTAGVNTEAFF. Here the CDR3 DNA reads TGTGCCAGCTCACGGACAGCAGGGGTGAACACTGAAGCTTTCTTT.

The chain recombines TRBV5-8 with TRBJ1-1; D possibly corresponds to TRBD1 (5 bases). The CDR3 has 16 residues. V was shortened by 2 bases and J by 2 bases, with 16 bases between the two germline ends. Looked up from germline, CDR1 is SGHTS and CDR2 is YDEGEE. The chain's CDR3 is CASSLLSAGRNTEAFF. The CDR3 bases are TGTGCCAGCAGCTTACTATCGGCAGGGCGAAACACTGAAGCTTTCTTT.

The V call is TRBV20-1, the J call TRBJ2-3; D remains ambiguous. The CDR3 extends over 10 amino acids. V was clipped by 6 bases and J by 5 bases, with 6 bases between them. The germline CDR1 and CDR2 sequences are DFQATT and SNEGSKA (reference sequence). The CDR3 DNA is TGCAGTGCCGAGGAAGATACGCAGTATTTT. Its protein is CSAEEDTQYF.

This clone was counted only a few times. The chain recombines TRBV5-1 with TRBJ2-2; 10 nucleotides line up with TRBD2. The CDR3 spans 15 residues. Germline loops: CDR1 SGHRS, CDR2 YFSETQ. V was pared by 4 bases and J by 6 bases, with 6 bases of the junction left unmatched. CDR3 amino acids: CASSTSGGAPGELFF. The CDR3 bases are TGCGCCAGCAGCACAAGCGGGGGGGCGCCCGGGGAGCTGTTTTTT.

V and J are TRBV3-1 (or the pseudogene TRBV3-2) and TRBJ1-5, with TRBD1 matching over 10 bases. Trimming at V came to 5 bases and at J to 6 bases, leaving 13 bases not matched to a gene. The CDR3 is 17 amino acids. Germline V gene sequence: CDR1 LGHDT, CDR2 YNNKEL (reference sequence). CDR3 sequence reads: CASSDRSTGGRGQPQHF. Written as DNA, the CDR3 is TGTGCCAGCAGCGACAGATCGACAGGGGGCCGAGGTCAGCCCCAGCATTTT.

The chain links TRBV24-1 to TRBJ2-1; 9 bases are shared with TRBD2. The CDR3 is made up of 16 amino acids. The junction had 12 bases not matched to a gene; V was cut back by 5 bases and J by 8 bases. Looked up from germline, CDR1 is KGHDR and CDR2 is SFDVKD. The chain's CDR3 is CATSGEAGGSPDEQFF. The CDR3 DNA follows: TGTGCCACCAGTGGTGAAGCGGGGGGCTCCCCCGATGAGCAGTTCTTC.

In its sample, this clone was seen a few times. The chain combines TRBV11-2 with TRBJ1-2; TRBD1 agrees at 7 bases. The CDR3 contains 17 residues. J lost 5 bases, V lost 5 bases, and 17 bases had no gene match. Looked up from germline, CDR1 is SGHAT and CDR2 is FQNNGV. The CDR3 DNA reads TGTGCCAGCAGCCCCACGGGTGAGATCCGGGACAGATATGGCTACACCTTC. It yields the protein CASSPTGEIRDRYGYTF.

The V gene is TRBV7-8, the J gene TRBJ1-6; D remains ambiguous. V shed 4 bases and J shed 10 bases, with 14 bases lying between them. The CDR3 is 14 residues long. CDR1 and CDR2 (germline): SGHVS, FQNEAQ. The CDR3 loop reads CASSSTSGSSPLHF. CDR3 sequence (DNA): TGTGCCAGCAGCTCCACCTCGGGGTCCTCACCCCTCCACTTT.

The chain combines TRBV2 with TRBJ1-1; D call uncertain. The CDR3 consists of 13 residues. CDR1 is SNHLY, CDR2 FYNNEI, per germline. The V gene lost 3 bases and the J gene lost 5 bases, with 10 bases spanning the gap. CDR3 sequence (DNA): TGTGCCAGCAGTGAGGAGGGAGGGACTGAAGCTTTCTTT. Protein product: CASSEEGGTEAFF. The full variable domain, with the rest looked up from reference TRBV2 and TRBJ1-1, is EPEVTQTPSHQVTQMGQEVILRCVPISNHLYFYWYRQILGQKVEFLVSFYNNEISEKSEIFDDQFSVERPDGSNFTLKIRSTKLEDSAMYFCASSEEGGTEAFFGQGTRLTVV.

CDR3 nucleotide sequence: TGCGCCAGCAGCTACACGGGACAGGGAGCCGGGGAGCTGTTTTTT. It yields the protein CASSYTGQGAGELFF. The chain carries TRBV5-1 and TRBJ2-2; TRBD1 agrees at 9 bases. The CDR3 has 15 amino acids. V dropped 3 bases and J dropped 6; count of bases not matched to a gene: 6. The germline CDR1 and CDR2 sequences are SGHRS and YFSETQ.

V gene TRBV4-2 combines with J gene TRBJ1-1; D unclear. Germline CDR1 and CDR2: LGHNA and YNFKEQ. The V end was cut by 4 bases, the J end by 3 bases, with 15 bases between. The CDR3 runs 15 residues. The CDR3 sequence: CASSPQRALDTEAFF. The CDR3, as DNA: TGTGCCAGCAGCCCCCAGCGAGCTTTGGACACTGAAGCTTTCTTT.

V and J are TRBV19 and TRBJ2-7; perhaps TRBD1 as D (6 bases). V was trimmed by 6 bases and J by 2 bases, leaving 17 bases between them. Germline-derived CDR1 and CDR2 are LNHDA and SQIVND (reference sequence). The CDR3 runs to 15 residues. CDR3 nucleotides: TGTGCCAGTAGCTCGACCGGACAGCCGCCCTACGAGCAGTACTTC. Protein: CASSSTGQPPYEQYF.

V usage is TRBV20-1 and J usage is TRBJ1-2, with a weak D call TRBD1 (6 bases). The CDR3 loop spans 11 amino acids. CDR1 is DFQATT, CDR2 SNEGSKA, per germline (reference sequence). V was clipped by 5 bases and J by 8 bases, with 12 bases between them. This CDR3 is CSAFSGDGYTF. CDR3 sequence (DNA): TGCAGTGCTTTTTCAGGGGACGGCTACACCTTC.

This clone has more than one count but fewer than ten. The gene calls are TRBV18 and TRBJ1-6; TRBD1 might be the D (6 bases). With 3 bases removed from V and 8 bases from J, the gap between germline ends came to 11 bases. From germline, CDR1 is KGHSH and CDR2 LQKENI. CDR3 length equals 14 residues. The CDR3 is CASSPGGPHSPLHF. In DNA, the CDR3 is TGTGCCAGCTCACCCGGGGGGCCCCATTCACCCCTCCACTTT.

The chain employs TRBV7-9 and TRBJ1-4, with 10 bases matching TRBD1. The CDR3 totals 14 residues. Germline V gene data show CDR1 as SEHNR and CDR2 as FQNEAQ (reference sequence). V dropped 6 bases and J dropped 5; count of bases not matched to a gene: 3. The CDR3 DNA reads TGTGCCAGCAGTCGGACAGGGGGGAATGAAAAACTGTTTTTT. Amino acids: CASSRTGGNEKLFF.

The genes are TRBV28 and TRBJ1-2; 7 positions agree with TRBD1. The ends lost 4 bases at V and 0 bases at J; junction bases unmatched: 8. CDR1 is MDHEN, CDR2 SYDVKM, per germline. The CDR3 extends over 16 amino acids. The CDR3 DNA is TGTGCCAGCAGTTCTTCTCCGGGACAGACTAACTATGGCTACACCTTC. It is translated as CASSSSPGQTNYGYTF.

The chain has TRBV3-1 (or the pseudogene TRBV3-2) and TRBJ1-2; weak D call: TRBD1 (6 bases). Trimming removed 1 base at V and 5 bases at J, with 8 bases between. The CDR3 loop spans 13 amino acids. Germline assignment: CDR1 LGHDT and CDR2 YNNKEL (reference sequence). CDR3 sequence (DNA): TGTGCCAGCAGCCAAGGGACAGTTTATGGCTACACCTTC. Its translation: CASSQGTVYGYTF.

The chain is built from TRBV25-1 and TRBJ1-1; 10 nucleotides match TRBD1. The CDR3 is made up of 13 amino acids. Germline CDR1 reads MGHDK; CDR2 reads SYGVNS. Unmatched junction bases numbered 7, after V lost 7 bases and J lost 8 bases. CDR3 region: CASTQTGGTEAFF. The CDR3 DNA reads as TGTGCCAGCACACAGACAGGGGGCACGGAAGCTTTCTTT.

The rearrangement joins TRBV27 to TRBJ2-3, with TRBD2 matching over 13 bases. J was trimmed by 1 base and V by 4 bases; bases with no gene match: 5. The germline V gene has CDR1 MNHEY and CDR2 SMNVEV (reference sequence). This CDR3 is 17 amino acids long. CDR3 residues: CASSWTSGGVRTDTQYF. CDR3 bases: TGTGCCAGCAGTTGGACTAGCGGGGGAGTTCGCACAGATACGCAGTATTTT.

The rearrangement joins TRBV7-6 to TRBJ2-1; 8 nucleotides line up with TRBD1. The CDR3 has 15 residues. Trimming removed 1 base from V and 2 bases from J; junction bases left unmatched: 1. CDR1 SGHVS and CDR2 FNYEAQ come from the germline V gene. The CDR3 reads CASSLGRGPYNEQFF. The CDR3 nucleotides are TGTGCCAGCAGCTTAGGCAGGGGGCCCTACAATGAGCAGTTCTTC.

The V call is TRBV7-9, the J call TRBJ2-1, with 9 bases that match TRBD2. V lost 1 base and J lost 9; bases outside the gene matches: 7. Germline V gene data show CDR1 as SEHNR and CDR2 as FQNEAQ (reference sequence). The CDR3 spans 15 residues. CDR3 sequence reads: CASSLVPGLAVEQFF. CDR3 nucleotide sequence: TGTGCCAGCAGCTTAGTACCGGGACTAGCAGTTGAGCAGTTCTTC.

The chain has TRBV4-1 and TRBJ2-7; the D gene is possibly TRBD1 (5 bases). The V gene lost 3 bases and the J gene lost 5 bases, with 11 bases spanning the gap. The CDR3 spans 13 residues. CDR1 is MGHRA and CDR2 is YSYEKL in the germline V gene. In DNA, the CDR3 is TGCGCCAGCAGCCATGCAGGGAAGAACGAGCAGTACTTC. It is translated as CASSHAGKNEQYF.

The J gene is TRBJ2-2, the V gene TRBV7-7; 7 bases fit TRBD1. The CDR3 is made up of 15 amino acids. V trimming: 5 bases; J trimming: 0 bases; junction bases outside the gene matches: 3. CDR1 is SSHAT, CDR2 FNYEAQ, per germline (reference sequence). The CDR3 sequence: CASSRDSSNTGELFF. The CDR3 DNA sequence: TGTGCCAGCAGCCGGGACAGTTCGAACACCGGGGAGCTGTTTTTT.